This T cell receptor (beta chain) appears in the sequencing data of a study of blood T cell repertoires in COVID-19. Assay: immunoSEQ multiplex PCR; the TCRdb copy retains only in-frame clones and omits some. The data contain under 200,000 clones, about 91% of them seen just once; the ten biggest clones take up roughly 0.8%. CDR3 length: 15 residues. The V gene lost 5 bases and the J gene lost 6 bases, with 21 bases spanning the gap. Looked up from germline, CDR1 is SGHNT and CDR2 is YYREEE (reference sequence). This TCR was recovered from a woman under 30 who had recovered from COVID-19. Material for sequencing was PBMCs or T cells enriched from blood (not recorded which). V is TRBV5-4 and J is TRBJ2-7, with D possibly matching TRBD1 (6 bases). CDR3 nucleotides: TGTGCCAGCAGTTCACAGGGTGGACCGATGGGCGAGCAGTACTTC. It translates to CASSSQGGPMGEQYF.